The rows below give T cell receptor beta chains drawn from one sample of a study of technical replicates of blood from several donors. Repertoires were generated with immunoSEQ multiplex PCR, while TCRdb's copy carries only in-frame clones and drops some. The table shows over 55,000 clones, with about 87% occurring only once. Sequencing was performed on PBMCs. These receptors were taken from a human donor in good health. Some clones in this sample may be carry-over from other donors' samples. The CDR3 runs from the conserved cysteine through the conserved F or W. D genes are given only for firm matches. Some rows have no size entry. The others give once, few or many, or a class for an expanded clone.

size,V,D,J,length,DNA,CDR3
NA,TRBV7-9,NA,TRBJ2-7,15,TGTGCCAGCAGCTTAGAGGGGTTAGCTTCGGTCGAGCAGTACTTC,CASSLEGLASVEQYF
NA,TRBV7-2,NA,TRBJ2-7,15,TGTGCCAGCAGTACTACCGGGACACCGACCTACGAGCAGTACTTC,CASSTTGTPTYEQYF
NA,TRBV7-3,NA,TRBJ1-1,16,TGTGCCAGCAGCTTACACACTCGAGGGGGACGGACTGAAGCTTTCTTT,CASSLHTRGGRTEAFF
NA,TRBV7-9,TRBD1,TRBJ2-3,15,TGTGCCAGCAGCCTGGGACAGGGAAGGACAGATACGCAGTATTTT,CASSLGQGRTDTQYF
NA,TRBV5-4,NA,TRBJ2-5,12,TGTGCCAGCAGCGGGGGGCAAGAGACCCAGTACTTC,CASSGGQETQYF
few,TRBV6-1,NA,TRBJ2-2,15,TGTGCCAGCAGTGTATCTATGAGTGACACCGGGGAGCTGTTTTTT,CASSVSMSDTGELFF
NA,TRBV11-2,NA,TRBJ2-7,15,TGTGCCAGCAGCTTTAGCCAGGGGAGCTCCTACGAGCAGTACTTC,CASSFSQGSSYEQYF
NA,TRBV4-3,NA,TRBJ2-5,13,TGCGCCAGCAGCCTCTCTAGGGGAGAGACCCAGTACTTC,CASSLSRGETQYF
once,TRBV5-1,TRBD1,TRBJ2-7,14,TGCGCCAGCAGGCGGGGGACAGGGGCCTACGAGCAGTACTTC,CASRRGTGAYEQYF
NA,TRBV29-1,NA,TRBJ1-1,12,TGCAGCGTTGGCTCCGGTTTATCTGAAGCTTTCTTT,CSVGSGLSEAFF
NA,TRBV19,NA,TRBJ2-7,15,TGTGCCAGTAGTATAGCGGGACTGGCCTCCTACGAGCAGTACTTC,CASSIAGLASYEQYF
NA,TRBV10-3,NA,TRBJ1-5,17,TGTGCCACCCGAGGAGGGTCAACTACAAATAGCAATCAGCCCCAGCATTTT,CATRGGSTTNSNQPQHF
NA,TRBV5-1,NA,TRBJ2-1,13,TGCGCCAGCAGAAGAGACTCTTACAATGAGCAGTTCTTC,CASRRDSYNEQFF
NA,TRBV7-8,TRBD2,TRBJ2-5,18,TGTGCCAGCAGCCGTCCCCCAGGCAGACTAGCGGTTCAAGAGACCCAGTACTTC,CASSRPPGRLAVQETQYF
once,TRBV5-4,TRBD2,TRBJ2-5,14,TGTGCCAGCAGCACGGGGACTAGTCAAGAGACCCAGTACTTC,CASSTGTSQETQYF
NA,TRBV13,NA,TRBJ1-3,16,TGTGCCAGCAGCTTAGGCCCCCCATCAGGTGGAAACACCATATATTTT,CASSLGPPSGGNTIYF
NA,TRBV5-5,TRBD1,TRBJ1-2,14,TGTGCCAGCAGCACTACAGGGGACAACTATGGCTACACCTTC,CASSTTGDNYGYTF
NA,TRBV14,NA,TRBJ1-2,13,TGTGCCAGCAGCCAGGCGGGACGGAGTGGCTACACCTTC,CASSQAGRSGYTF
NA,TRBV27,NA,TRBJ2-7,15,TGTGCCAGCAGTTTCACGGCAGGGCCTCTAGGCAAGCAGTACTTC,CASSFTAGPLGKQYF
NA,TRBV5-1,NA,TRBJ1-4,15,TGCGCCAGCAGCTTGGCCCCTCGGACTAATGAAAAACTGTTTTTT,CASSLAPRTNEKLFF
NA,TRBV7-9,NA,TRBJ1-1,15,TGTGCCAGCACCACTGCCGGGGGGCCTTATACTGAAGCTTTCTTT,CASTTAGGPYTEAFF
NA,TRBV5-1,NA,TRBJ1-1,14,TGCGCCAGCAGCGGGCAGGGGATAAACACTGAAGCTTTCTTT,CASSGQGINTEAFF
once,TRBV27,NA,TRBJ2-7,14,TGTGCCAGCAGTGAGGACGCCGGAGGTTACGAGCAGTACTTC,CASSEDAGGYEQYF
NA,TRBV2,NA,TRBJ1-1,13,TGTGCCAGCAGGGAGGCCGGATGGTCTGAAGCTTTCTTT,CASREAGWSEAFF
NA,TRBV27,NA,TRBJ2-7,14,TGTGCCAGCAGTTTGGCTAGCGACTCCTACGAGCAGTACTTC,CASSLASDSYEQYF
NA,TRBV4-2,TRBD1,TRBJ1-1,19,TGTGCCAGCAGCCAAGTTTGTGTACTCTACCAGGGGGCGAGCACTGAAGCTTTCTTT,CASSQVCVLYQGASTEAFF
NA,TRBV6-1,NA,TRBJ1-5,14,TGTGCCAGCAGTGTACAGCTTGGCAATCAGCCCCAGCATTTT,CASSVQLGNQPQHF
NA,TRBV14,NA,TRBJ2-1,11,TGTGCCAGCAGCGCCCGGAATGAGCAGTTCTTC,CASSARNEQFF
NA,TRBV6-5,NA,TRBJ2-7,14,TGTGCCAGCGGCCCTACGGGTTCTATCTACGAGCAGTACTTC,CASGPTGSIYEQYF
NA,TRBV29-1,NA,TRBJ1-4,13,TGCAGCGTTGTTTCGGGAACTAATGAAAAACTGTTTTTT,CSVVSGTNEKLFF
NA,TRBV6-5,NA,TRBJ2-7,15,TGTGCCAGCAGTTACGCGACAGGACGCTCCTACGAGCAGTACTTC,CASSYATGRSYEQYF
NA,TRBV19,NA,TRBJ1-5,15,TGTGCCAGTAGTCCCGGCTGGGGCCAAAATCAGCCCCAGCATTTT,CASSPGWGQNQPQHF
NA,TRBV10-3,NA,TRBJ2-7,14,TGTGCCATCACCCAGGGCAGGGGGGCCTACGAGCAGTACTTC,CAITQGRGAYEQYF
NA,TRBV19,TRBD2,TRBJ2-2,17,TGTGCCAGCCGGCGGGCTAGGGTAGCGGGGGACACCGGGGAGCTGTTTTTT,CASRRARVAGDTGELFF
NA,TRBV5-1,TRBD2,TRBJ2-1,19,TGCGCCAGCAGCCCGTCGCTTGGGTTCCTAGCGGGAGGGCGCAATGAGCAGTTCTTC,CASSPSLGFLAGGRNEQFF
NA,TRBV5-1,TRBD1,TRBJ1-1,14,TGCGCCAGCAGCAGGGGACAGTCGAACACTGAAGCTTTCTTT,CASSRGQSNTEAFF
NA,TRBV11-2,NA,TRBJ2-2,16,TGTGCCAGCAGCTGGTGGGCACAGGGTAATGCCGGGGAGCTGTTTTTT,CASSWWAQGNAGELFF
NA,TRBV4-2,TRBD1,TRBJ2-3,20,TGTGCCAGCAGCCAAGCCACCGGGACAGGGGCCTCCGGGAGCACAGATACGCAGTATTTT,CASSQATGTGASGSTDTQYF
NA,TRBV5-4,NA,TRBJ2-5,14,TGTGCCAGCAGCTTACGGGACTACCAAGAGACCCAGTACTTC,CASSLRDYQETQYF
once,TRBV10-3,TRBD2,TRBJ2-3,16,TGTGCCATCAGTGAGTCTCGGGGGGGCGTCGCAGATACGCAGTATTTT,CAISESRGGVADTQYF